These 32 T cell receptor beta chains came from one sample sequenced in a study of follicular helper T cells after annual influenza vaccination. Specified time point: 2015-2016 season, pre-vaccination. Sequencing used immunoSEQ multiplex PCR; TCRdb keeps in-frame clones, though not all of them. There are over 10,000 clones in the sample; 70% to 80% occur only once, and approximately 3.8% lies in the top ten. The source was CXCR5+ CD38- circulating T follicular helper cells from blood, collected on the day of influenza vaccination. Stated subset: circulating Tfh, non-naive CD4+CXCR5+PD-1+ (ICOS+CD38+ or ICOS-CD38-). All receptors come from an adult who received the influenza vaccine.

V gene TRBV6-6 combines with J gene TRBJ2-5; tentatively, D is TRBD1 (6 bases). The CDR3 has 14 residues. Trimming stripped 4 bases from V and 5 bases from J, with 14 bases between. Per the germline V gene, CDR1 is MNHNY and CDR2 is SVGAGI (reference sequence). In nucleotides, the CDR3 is TGTGCCAGCAGTTCCCTGGGGGCTGGGGAGACCCAGTACTTC. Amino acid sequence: CASSSLGAGETQYF.

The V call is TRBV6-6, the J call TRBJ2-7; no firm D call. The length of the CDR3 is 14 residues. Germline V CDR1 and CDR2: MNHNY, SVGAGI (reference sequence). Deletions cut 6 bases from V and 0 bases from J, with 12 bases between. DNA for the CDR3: TGTGCCAGCAGCCAACGGGCCCTCTCCTACGAGCAGTACTTC. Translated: CASSQRALSYEQYF.

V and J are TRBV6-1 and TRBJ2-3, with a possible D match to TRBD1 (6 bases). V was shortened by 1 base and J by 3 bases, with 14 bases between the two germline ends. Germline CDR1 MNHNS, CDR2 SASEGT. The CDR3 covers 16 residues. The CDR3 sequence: CASSEDTGFATDTQYF. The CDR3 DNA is TGTGCCAGCAGTGAAGATACAGGGTTTGCGACAGATACGCAGTATTTT.

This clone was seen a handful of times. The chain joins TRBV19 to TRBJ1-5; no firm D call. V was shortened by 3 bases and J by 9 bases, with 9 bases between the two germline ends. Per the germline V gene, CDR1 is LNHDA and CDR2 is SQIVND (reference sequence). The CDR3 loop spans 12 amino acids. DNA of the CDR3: TGTGCCAGTAGTATTTCGGGCGGGCCCCAGCATTTT. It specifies CASSISGGPQHF.

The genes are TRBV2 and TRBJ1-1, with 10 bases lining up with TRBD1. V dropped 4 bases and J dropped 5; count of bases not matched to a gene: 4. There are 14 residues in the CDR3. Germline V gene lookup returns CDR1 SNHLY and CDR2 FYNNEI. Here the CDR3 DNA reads TGTGCCAGCAGTGTGGACAGGGGGGGAACTGAAGCTTTCTTT. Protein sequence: CASSVDRGGTEAFF.

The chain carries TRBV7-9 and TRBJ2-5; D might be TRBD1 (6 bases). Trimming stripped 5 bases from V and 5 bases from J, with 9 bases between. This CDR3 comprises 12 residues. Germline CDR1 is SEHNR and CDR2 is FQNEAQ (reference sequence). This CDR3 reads CASSPQGETQYF. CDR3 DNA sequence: TGTGCCAGCAGCCCACAGGGTGAGACCCAGTACTTC.

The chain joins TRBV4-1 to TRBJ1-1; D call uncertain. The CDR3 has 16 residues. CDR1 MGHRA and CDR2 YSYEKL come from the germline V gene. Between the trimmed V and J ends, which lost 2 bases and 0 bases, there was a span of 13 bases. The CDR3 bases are TGCGCCAGCAGCCAATCTAAAGGAAGCATGAACACTGAAGCTTTCTTT. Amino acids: CASSQSKGSMNTEAFF.

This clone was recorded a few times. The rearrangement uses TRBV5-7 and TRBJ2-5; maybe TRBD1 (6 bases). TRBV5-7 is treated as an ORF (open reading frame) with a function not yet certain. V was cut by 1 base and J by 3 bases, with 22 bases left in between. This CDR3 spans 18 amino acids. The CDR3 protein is CASSLFGTLGHGEETQYF. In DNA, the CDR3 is TGTGCCAGCAGCTTGTTCGGGACATTGGGACATGGGGAAGAGACCCAGTACTTC.

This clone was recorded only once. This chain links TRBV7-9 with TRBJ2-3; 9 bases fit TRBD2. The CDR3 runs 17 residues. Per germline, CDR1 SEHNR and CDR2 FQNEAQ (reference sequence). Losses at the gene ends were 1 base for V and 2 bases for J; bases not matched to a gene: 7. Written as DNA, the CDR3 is TGTGCCAGCAGCTTAGGTGTAGCGGGGGCTAACACAGATACGCAGTATTTT. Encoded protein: CASSLGVAGANTDTQYF.

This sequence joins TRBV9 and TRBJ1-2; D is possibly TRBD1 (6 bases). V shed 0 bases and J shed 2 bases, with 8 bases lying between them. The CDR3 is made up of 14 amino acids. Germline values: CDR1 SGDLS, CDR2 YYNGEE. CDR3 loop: CASSVGDRNYGYTF. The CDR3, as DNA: TGTGCCAGCAGCGTAGGTGACAGGAACTATGGCTACACCTTC.

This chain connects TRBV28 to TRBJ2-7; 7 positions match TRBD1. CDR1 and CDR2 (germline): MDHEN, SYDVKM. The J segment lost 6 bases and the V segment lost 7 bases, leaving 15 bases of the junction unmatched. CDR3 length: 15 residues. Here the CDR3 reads CASTSATGTYCEQYF. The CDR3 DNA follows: TGTGCCAGCACTTCAGCGACAGGGACCTACTGCGAGCAGTACTTC.

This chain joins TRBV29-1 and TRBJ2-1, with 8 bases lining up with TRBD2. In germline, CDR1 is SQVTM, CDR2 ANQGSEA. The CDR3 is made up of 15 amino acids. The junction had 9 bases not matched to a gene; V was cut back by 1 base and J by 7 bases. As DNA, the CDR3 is TGCAGCGTTGAAGTTTTTGCGGGGGGTATGAATGAGCAGTTCTTC. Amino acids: CSVEVFAGGMNEQFF.

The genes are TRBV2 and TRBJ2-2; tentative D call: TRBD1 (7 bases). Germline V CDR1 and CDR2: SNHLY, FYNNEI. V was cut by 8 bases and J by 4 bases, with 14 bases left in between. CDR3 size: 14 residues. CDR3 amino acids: CASAGTVVTGELFF. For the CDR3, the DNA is TGTGCCAGCGCGGGGACAGTGGTCACCGGGGAGCTGTTTTTT.

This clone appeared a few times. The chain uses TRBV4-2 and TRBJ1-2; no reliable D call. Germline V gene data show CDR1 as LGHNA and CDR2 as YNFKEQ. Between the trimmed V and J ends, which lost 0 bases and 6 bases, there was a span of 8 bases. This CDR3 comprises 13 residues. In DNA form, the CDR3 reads TGTGCCAGCAGCCAAGATCACGGGGATGGCTACACCTTC. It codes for CASSQDHGDGYTF.

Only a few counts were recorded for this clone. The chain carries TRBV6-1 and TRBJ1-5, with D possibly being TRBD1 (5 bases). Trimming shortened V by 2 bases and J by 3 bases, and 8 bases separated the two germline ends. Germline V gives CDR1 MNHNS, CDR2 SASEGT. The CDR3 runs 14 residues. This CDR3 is CASSELGANQPQHF. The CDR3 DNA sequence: TGTGCCAGCAGTGAATTAGGGGCCAATCAGCCCCAGCATTTT.

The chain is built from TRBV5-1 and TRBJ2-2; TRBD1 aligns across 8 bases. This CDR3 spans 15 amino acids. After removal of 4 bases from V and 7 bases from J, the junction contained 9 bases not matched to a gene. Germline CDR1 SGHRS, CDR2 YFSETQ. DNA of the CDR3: TGCGCCAGCAGCGGAGACAGGGGTGGCGGCGGGGAGCTGTTTTTT. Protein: CASSGDRGGGGELFF. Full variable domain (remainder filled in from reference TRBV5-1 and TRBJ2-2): KAGVTQTPRYLIKTRGQQVTLSCSPISGHRSVSWYQQTPGQGLQFLFEYFSETQRNKGNFPGRFSGRQFSNSRSEMNVSTLELGDSALYLCASSGDRGGGGELFFGEGSRLTVL.

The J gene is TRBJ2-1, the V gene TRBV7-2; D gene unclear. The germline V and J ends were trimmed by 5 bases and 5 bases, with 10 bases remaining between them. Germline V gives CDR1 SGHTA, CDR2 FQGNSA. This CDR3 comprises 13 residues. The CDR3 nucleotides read TGTGCCAGCAGCCTGCGACGGGACAATGAGCAGTTCTTC. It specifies CASSLRRDNEQFF.

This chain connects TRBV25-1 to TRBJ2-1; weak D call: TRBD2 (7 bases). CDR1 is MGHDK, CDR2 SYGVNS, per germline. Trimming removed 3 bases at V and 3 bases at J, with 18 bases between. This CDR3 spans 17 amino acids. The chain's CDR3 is CASSDQGRRGLYNEQFF. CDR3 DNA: TGTGCCAGCAGTGATCAAGGGAGGCGGGGGCTCTACAATGAGCAGTTCTTC.

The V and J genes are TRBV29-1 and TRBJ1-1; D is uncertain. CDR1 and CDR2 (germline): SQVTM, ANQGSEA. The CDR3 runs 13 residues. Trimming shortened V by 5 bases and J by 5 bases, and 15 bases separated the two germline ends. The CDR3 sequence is CSVSGSSGTEAFF. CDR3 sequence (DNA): TGCAGCGTTTCCGGCAGCTCGGGGACTGAAGCTTTCTTT.

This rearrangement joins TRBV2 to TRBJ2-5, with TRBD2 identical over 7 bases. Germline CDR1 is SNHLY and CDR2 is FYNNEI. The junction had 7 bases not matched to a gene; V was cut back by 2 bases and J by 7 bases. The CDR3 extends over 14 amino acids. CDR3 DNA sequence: TGTGCCAGCAGTGAAACTGCTAGCGGAGGGACCCAGTACTTC. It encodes CASSETASGGTQYF.

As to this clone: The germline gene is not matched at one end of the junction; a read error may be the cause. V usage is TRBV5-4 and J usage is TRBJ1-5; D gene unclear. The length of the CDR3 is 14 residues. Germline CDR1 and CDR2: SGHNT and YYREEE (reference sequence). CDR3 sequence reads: CASSLQLGDQPQHF. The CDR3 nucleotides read TGCGCCAGCAGCCTCCAACTCGGGGATCAGCCCCAGCATTTT.

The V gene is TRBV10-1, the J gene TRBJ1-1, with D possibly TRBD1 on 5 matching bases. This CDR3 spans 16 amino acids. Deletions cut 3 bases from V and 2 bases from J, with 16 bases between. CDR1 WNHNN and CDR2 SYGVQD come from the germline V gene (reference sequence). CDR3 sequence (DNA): TGCGCCAGCAGTGACGGGTCGGCGGGGGACAACACTGAAGCTTTCTTT. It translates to CASSDGSAGDNTEAFF.

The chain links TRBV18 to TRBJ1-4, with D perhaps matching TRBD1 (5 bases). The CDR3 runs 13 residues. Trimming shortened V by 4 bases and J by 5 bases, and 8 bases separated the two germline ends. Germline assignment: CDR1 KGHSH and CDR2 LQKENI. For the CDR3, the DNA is TGTGCCAGCTCACAGCGACAGAATGAAAAACTGTTTTTT. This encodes CASSQRQNEKLFF.

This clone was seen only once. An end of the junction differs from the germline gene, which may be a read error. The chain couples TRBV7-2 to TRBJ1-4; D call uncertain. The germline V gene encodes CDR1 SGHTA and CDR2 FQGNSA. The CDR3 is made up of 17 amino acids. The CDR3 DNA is TGTGCCAGCAGCTTAGTTCCCTCAGGTGTCAGTAATGAAAAATTGTTTTTT. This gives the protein CASSLVPSGVSNEKLFF.

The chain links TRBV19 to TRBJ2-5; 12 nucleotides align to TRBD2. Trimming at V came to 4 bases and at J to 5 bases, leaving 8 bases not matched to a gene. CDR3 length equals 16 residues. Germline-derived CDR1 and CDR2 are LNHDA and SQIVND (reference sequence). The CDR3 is CASSSSSGGAWETQYF. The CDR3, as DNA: TGTGCCAGTAGTAGCTCTAGCGGGGGGGCCTGGGAGACCCAGTACTTC.

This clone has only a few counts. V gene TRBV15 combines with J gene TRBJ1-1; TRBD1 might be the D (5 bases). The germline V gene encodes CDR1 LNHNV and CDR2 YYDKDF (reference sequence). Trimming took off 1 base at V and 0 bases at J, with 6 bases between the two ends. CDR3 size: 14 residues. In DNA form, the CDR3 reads TGTGCCACCAGCAGAGGAGGGGTGAACACTGAAGCTTTCTTT. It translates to CATSRGGVNTEAFF.

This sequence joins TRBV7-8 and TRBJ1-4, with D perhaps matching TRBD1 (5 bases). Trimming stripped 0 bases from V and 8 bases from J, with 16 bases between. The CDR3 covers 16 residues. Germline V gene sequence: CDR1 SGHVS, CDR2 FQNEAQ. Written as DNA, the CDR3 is TGTGCCAGCAGCTTAGCTGTCGGCAGGCGGGGCGAAAAACTGTTTTTT. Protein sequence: CASSLAVGRRGEKLFF.

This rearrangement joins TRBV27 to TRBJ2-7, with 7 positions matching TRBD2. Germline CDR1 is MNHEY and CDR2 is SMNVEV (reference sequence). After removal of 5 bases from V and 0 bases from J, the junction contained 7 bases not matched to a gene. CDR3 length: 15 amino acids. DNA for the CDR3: TGTGCCAGCAGTCCGGGGGGATCTCTCTCCTACGAGCAGTACTTC. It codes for CASSPGGSLSYEQYF.

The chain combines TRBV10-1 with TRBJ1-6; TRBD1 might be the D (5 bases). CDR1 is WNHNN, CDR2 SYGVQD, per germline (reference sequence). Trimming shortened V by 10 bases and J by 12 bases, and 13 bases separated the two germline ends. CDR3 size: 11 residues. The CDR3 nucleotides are TGCGCCACCCTTGGGAGGGGACCCCTCCACTTT. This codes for CATLGRGPLHF.

This chain's CDR3 is CAFQPQHF. The CDR3 DNA reads as TGCGCCTTTCAGCCCCAGCATTTT. The chain couples TRBV5-1 to TRBJ1-5; D gene unclear. Per the germline V gene, CDR1 is SGHRS and CDR2 is YFSETQ. The CDR3 has 8 residues. V was clipped by 10 bases and J by 6 bases, with 2 bases between them.

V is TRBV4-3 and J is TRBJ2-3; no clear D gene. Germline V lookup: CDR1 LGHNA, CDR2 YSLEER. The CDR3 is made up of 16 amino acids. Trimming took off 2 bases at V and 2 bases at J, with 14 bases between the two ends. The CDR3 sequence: CASSQKGFGLTDTQYF. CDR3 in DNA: TGCGCCAGCAGCCAAAAAGGGTTTGGCCTCACAGATACGCAGTATTTT.

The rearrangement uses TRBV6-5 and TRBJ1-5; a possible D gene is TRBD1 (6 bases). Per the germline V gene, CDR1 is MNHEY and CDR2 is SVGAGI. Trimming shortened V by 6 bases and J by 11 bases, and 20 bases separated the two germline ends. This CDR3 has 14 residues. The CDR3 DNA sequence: TGTGCCAGCAGCGTGACAGGAGGCCTTGGGACCCAGCATTTT. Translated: CASSVTGGLGTQHF.